The next 8 T cell receptor beta chains were all read from a single sample in a study of control samples from healthy donors and cancer patients. Here immunoSEQ multiplex PCR was the method, and the copy in TCRdb shows in-frame clones only, minus some. The sample lists around 170,000 clones; around 90% were seen once. What was sequenced was blood. The receptors were gathered from a woman in her thirties in good health.

The J gene is TRBJ1-4, the V gene TRBV4-2; 9 bases line up with TRBD1. The CDR3 is 17 residues long. J lost 2 bases, V lost 0 bases, and 4 bases had no gene match. Germline values: CDR1 LGHNA, CDR2 YNFKEQ. The CDR3 spells CASSQEQGAETNEKLFF. CDR3 bases: TGTGCCAGCAGCCAAGAACAGGGGGCTGAGACTAATGAAAAACTGTTTTTT.

The rearrangement links TRBV24-1 to TRBJ1-3; no firm D call. The germline CDR1 and CDR2 sequences are KGHDR and SFDVKD. Trimming stripped 7 bases from V and 0 bases from J, with 6 bases between. CDR3 length equals 13 residues. CDR3 protein: CATSGSSGNTIYF. For the CDR3, the DNA is TGTGCCACCAGCGGCTCCTCTGGAAACACCATATATTTT.

The V gene is TRBV6-4, the J gene TRBJ2-1; possible D gene TRBD2, 6 bases. Germline loops: CDR1 MRHNA, CDR2 SNTAGT. The CDR3 extends over 13 amino acids. Trimming left V 6 bases short and J 4 bases short, with 10 bases between. This CDR3 is CASSVREYNEQFF. In nucleotides, the CDR3 is TGTGCCAGCAGCGTCCGGGAGTACAATGAGCAGTTCTTC.

The genes are TRBV9 and TRBJ1-2, with D maybe TRBD1 (6 bases). Germline CDR1 is SGDLS and CDR2 is YYNGEE. Trimming shortened V by 7 bases and J by 4 bases, and 11 bases separated the two germline ends. The CDR3 covers 12 residues. The CDR3 loop reads CASSEGGYGYTF. CDR3 DNA sequence: TGTGCCAGCTCTGAGGGGGGCTATGGCTACACCTTC.

The rearrangement joins TRBV4-2 to TRBJ2-5, with a weak D call TRBD2 (5 bases). The V and J ends lost 5 bases and 1 base respectively, with 11 bases between them. Germline V gene data show CDR1 as LGHNA and CDR2 as YNFKEQ. The CDR3 runs 14 residues. The CDR3: CASSSPGSQETQYF. CDR3 bases: TGTGCCAGCAGCTCCCCGGGGTCCCAAGAGACCCAGTACTTC.

The chain recombines TRBV6-5 with TRBJ2-7; D is uncertain. V was cut by 7 bases and J by 2 bases, with 12 bases left in between. In germline, CDR1 is MNHEY, CDR2 SVGAGI. There are 13 residues in the CDR3. DNA of the CDR3: TGTGCCAGCACCCAAGCCCGGACCTACGAGCAGTACTTC. Its protein product is CASTQARTYEQYF.

This clone was seen only a few times. The chain couples TRBV28 to TRBJ1-4; D unclear. This CDR3 contains 16 residues. Germline CDR1 MDHEN, CDR2 SYDVKM. The V gene lost 5 bases and the J gene lost 5 bases, with 18 bases spanning the gap. CDR3 DNA: TGTGCCAGCAGTACACCTTGGCCTGAGGGCAATGAAAAACTGTTTTTT. Its translation: CASSTPWPEGNEKLFF.

This rearrangement joins TRBV25-1 to TRBJ2-1; 12 bases line up with TRBD2. The length of the CDR3 is 17 residues. CDR1 and CDR2 from the germline V gene are MGHDK and SYGVNS. V lost 4 bases to trimming and J lost 7 bases; unmatched junction nucleotides: 11. In nucleotides, the CDR3 is TGTGCCAGCAGTGGGCTAGCGGGAGGGCCGTATGGGAATGAGCAGTTCTTC. Translating gives CASSGLAGGPYGNEQFF.